Included here is one T cell receptor beta chain sequence, with context. These data are taken from a study of blood T cells in healthy people across ages. The CDR3 has 18 residues. Germline lookup yields CDR1 SGDLS and CDR2 YYNGEE. The V and J ends lost 3 bases and 1 base respectively, with 21 bases between them. Then a second PCR, running about 6 to 11 cycles, was carried out with a sample-barcoded 5' primer and a J-beta primer mix. Using its own MiXCR run on the 5' RACE reads, TCRdb lists one record per CDR3 protein. Of fewer than 1,000,000 distinct CDR3 sequences in the sample, under 45% were seen once.

The chain recombines TRBV9 with TRBJ2-3; TRBD2 might be the D (7 bases). Sequenced sample: blood. The source of this sequence is a man aged 55 to 69 in good health. The CDR3 spells CASSAKGGTTMGTDTQYF. The CDR3, as DNA: TGTGCCAGCAGCGCGAAGGGGGGGACTACTATGGGCACAGATACGCAGTATTTT.